A single sample is the source of the 18 T cell receptor beta chains below, sequenced in a study of OX40 agonist ivuxolimab in advanced cancers. Sequencing used immunoSEQ multiplex PCR; TCRdb keeps in-frame clones, though not all of them. Of 75,000 to 90,000 clones listed, approximately 87% are singletons. This sample comprised CD4+ or CD8+ T cells sorted from blood, obtained in a trial of the OX40 agonist ivuxolimab. These TCRs come from an adult with an advanced solid tumor such as melanoma, head and neck, liver or kidney cancer.

This chain connects TRBV5-4 to TRBJ2-7, with TRBD1 identical over 12 bases. The V and J ends lost 4 bases and 4 bases, in that order; junction bases with no gene match: 3. Germline lookup yields CDR1 SGHNT and CDR2 YYREEE (reference sequence). The CDR3 has 14 residues. CDR3 coding DNA: TGTGCCAGCAGCCGGGACAGGGGGCGATACGAGCAGTACTTC. It is translated as CASSRDRGRYEQYF.

This chain joins TRBV2 and TRBJ2-7, with D possibly being TRBD2 (5 bases). V dropped 6 bases and J dropped 6 bases, with 12 bases sitting between them. Germline lookup yields CDR1 SNHLY and CDR2 FYNNEI. This CDR3 is built from 12 residues. The CDR3 region is CASRKEVGEQYF. The CDR3 nucleotides read TGTGCCAGCAGAAAGGAGGTCGGCGAGCAGTACTTC.

J is TRBJ1-3 and V is TRBV15; tentative D call: TRBD1 (6 bases). Trimming stripped 4 bases from V and 0 bases from J, with 7 bases between. Germline V gene lookup returns CDR1 LNHNV and CDR2 YYDKDF (reference sequence). The length of the CDR3 is 14 residues. CDR3 in amino acids: CATSKGDSGNTIYF. The CDR3 nucleotides are TGTGCCACCAGCAAGGGGGACTCTGGAAACACCATATATTTT.

The chain couples TRBV14 to TRBJ1-2, with D possibly matching TRBD1 (5 bases). The V end lost 0 bases, the J end lost 8 bases, and 16 bases lay between the germline ends. Germline V gene lookup returns CDR1 SGHDN and CDR2 FVKESK. The CDR3 totals 15 residues. This CDR3 is CASSQDWTVRGGYTF. CDR3 DNA: TGTGCCAGCAGCCAAGATTGGACGGTTCGGGGGGGCTACACCTTC.

The rearrangement joins TRBV5-6 to TRBJ1-5, with D tentatively TRBD1 (5 bases). Trimming pared 0 bases from V and 0 bases from J, leaving 10 bases between. Germline loops: CDR1 SGHDT, CDR2 YYEEEE. The CDR3 runs 16 residues. The CDR3 spells CASSLGGGNSNQPQHF. CDR3 DNA sequence: TGTGCCAGCAGCTTGGGCGGGGGGAATAGCAATCAGCCCCAGCATTTT.

The gene calls are TRBV18 and TRBJ2-1; 7 bases map to TRBD2. Germline assignment: CDR1 KGHSH and CDR2 LQKENI. Trimming at V came to 3 bases and at J to 8 bases, leaving 10 bases not matched to a gene. The CDR3 spans 15 residues. The CDR3 is CASSPRGVGRDEQFF. The CDR3 coding sequence is TGTGCCAGCTCACCCCGGGGGGTCGGGAGAGATGAGCAGTTCTTC.

The CDR3 reads CASSPGGGRGYTF. The CDR3 nucleotides read TGTGCCAGTAGCCCTGGGGGGGGGCGCGGCTACACCTTC. The chain recombines TRBV19 with TRBJ1-2; possible D gene TRBD1, 6 bases. Trimming stripped 6 bases from V and 8 bases from J, with 16 bases between. This CDR3 region has 13 residues. Germline loops: CDR1 LNHDA, CDR2 SQIVND (reference sequence).

The rearrangement joins TRBV9 to TRBJ2-7, with D perhaps TRBD1 or TRBD2 (5 bases each). The germline V and J ends were trimmed by 4 bases and 3 bases, with 14 bases remaining between them. CDR1 and CDR2 from the germline V gene are SGDLS and YYNGEE. The CDR3 is 14 residues long. The CDR3 here is CASSPRWDGYEQYF. The CDR3 region has the DNA TGTGCCAGCAGCCCAAGGTGGGACGGCTACGAGCAGTACTTC.

The gene calls are TRBV29-1 and TRBJ1-1, with D unresolved. The germline V gene has CDR1 SQVTM and CDR2 ANQGSEA. CDR3 size: 13 residues. The germline V and J ends were trimmed by 6 bases and 0 bases, with 11 bases remaining between them. CDR3 protein: CSVDLGLNTEAFF. DNA for the CDR3: TGCAGCGTCGACTTAGGACTGAACACTGAAGCTTTCTTT.

The chain is built from TRBV12-5 and TRBJ2-5; TRBD2 is a possible D gene (6 bases). This CDR3 region has 14 residues. In germline, CDR1 is LGHNT, CDR2 FRNRAP. The ends were cut back, 6 bases at V and 2 bases at J, with 13 bases in the middle. CDR3 sequence: CASGPGTSQETQYF. The DNA of the CDR3 is TGTGCTAGTGGCCCCGGGACTTCACAAGAGACCCAGTACTTC.

This clone was detected once. Because the CDR3's place on the DNA is in doubt, the DNA is left out and the CDR3 is given as listed by TCRdb. V is TRBV7-3 and J is TRBJ1-2; no DNA check was done on the table's D call, TRBD1. Germline CDR1 reads SGHTA; CDR2 reads FQGTGA. The CDR3 spans 13 amino acids, including both terminal residues. The CDR3 protein is CASSFGQGYGYTF.

This clone was found once. The rearrangement joins TRBV6-5 to TRBJ2-1, with 8 bases fitting TRBD1. The V gene end was trimmed by 1 base and the J gene end by 8 bases; junction bases not matched to a gene: 4. The CDR3 loop spans 14 amino acids. Germline V lookup: CDR1 MNHEY, CDR2 SVGAGI. The CDR3 loop is CASSYLTGGDEQFF. CDR3 DNA: TGTGCCAGCAGTTACTTAACAGGGGGTGATGAGCAGTTCTTC.

The chain employs TRBV6-6 and TRBJ2-5; 16 bases are a match to TRBD2. This CDR3 is 16 amino acids long. V trimming: 2 bases; J trimming: 5 bases; junction bases outside the gene matches: 2. CDR1 and CDR2 (germline): MNHNY, SVGAGI (reference sequence). CDR3 region: CASSYGTSGRGETQYF. CDR3 DNA sequence: TGTGCCAGCAGTTACGGGACTAGCGGGAGGGGTGAGACCCAGTACTTC.

In its sample, this clone was seen a few times. The rearrangement links TRBV12-5 to TRBJ2-3; unclear D gene. The V gene lost 0 bases and the J gene lost 4 bases, with 5 bases spanning the gap. The CDR3 runs 13 residues. Germline CDR1 is LGHNT and CDR2 is FRNRAP. The CDR3 reads CASGLVGADTQYF. In nucleotides, the CDR3 is TGTGCTAGTGGTTTGGTTGGGGCAGATACGCAGTATTTT.

V and J are TRBV27 and TRBJ2-7; possible D gene TRBD2, 6 bases. Trimming removed 5 bases from V and 0 bases from J, with 11 bases in between. CDR1 MNHEY and CDR2 SMNVEV come from the germline V gene (reference sequence). The CDR3 has 14 residues. The CDR3 loop is CASSLTRVSYEQYF. CDR3 nucleotide sequence: TGTGCCAGCAGTCTGACTAGGGTCTCCTACGAGCAGTACTTC.

The gene calls are TRBV7-2 and TRBJ2-5; 11 bases fit TRBD2. Germline V lookup: CDR1 SGHTA, CDR2 FQGNSA. Unmatched junction bases numbered 3, after V lost 1 base and J lost 5 bases. The CDR3 contains 15 residues. CDR3 bases: TGTGCCAGCAGCTTAGGACTAGCGGGATGGGAGACCCAGTACTTC. Protein sequence: CASSLGLAGWETQYF.

The chain has TRBV15 and TRBJ2-5; 10 nucleotides match TRBD1. The germline gives CDR1 LNHNV, CDR2 YYDKDF (reference sequence). The CDR3 runs 15 residues. Losses at the gene ends were 4 bases for V and 5 bases for J; bases not matched to a gene: 7. CDR3 in amino acids: CATSIQGQGRETQYF. The CDR3 bases are TGTGCCACCAGCATCCAGGGACAGGGGAGGGAGACCCAGTACTTC.

The chain employs TRBV19 and TRBJ2-7; D is ambiguous. Per the germline V gene, CDR1 is LNHDA and CDR2 is SQIVND (reference sequence). V shed 8 bases and J shed 0 bases, with 11 bases lying between them. The CDR3 runs to 13 residues. The CDR3 protein is CASPRILSYEQYF. DNA of the CDR3: TGTGCCAGTCCCCGGATCCTCTCCTACGAGCAGTACTTC.